This TCR beta chain was profiled in a study of shared clonotypes between healthy human individuals. TCRdb's copy holds only in-frame clones and misses some; the assay was immunoSEQ multiplex PCR. The data contain millions of clones, 85% to 95% of them singletons. This clone occurred a few times. V lost 7 bases to trimming and J lost 8 bases, with 14 bases between them. Germline V lookup: CDR1 DFQATT, CDR2 SNEGSKA (reference sequence). The CDR3 has 11 residues. Sequences were obtained from naive CD4+ T cells sorted from blood. Subset in this sample: CD45RA+ positively selected. The genes are TRBV20-1 and TRBJ1-2, with a weak D call TRBD1 (5 bases). The sequence was obtained from a young man in good health. The CDR3 loop reads CSVPWRDGYTF. As DNA, the CDR3 is TGCAGTGTTCCCTGGCGGGACGGCTACACCTTC.